A single sample is the source of the 25 T cell receptor beta chains below, sequenced in a study of Graves' ophthalmopathy and Graves' hyperthyroidism. Using RNA transcripts, the TCR beta CDR3 regions were amplified. First-round RT-PCR with HTBI primers preceded a second-round multiplex PCR. Each CDR3 protein gets one entry after TCRdb re-called the multiplex PCR reads with MiXCR. This sample has about 500,000 distinct CDR3 sequences; about 40% occur once, and the top ten carry over 3.5%. Sequenced: peripheral blood or thyroid tissue (not recorded which). These receptors came from an adult man with Graves' hyperthyroidism.

For the CDR3, the DNA is TGCGCCAGCAGCTTGGAGGGACGGGGAATCTCGCGAGGTGAAAAACTGTTTTTT. Its protein is CASSLEGRGISRGEKLFF. The J gene is TRBJ1-4, the V gene TRBV5-1, with D perhaps matching TRBD1 (5 bases). Germline values: CDR1 SGHRS, CDR2 YFSETQ. CDR3 length: 18 amino acids. The ends were cut back, 0 bases at V and 7 bases at J, with 22 bases in the middle.

The chain has TRBV2 and TRBJ2-5, with TRBD2 matching 11 bases. J was trimmed by 1 base and V by 5 bases; bases with no gene match: 6. CDR3 length: 16 amino acids. Germline V lookup: CDR1 SNHLY, CDR2 FYNNEI. CDR3 in amino acids: CASSSLLAGAQETQYF. For the CDR3, the DNA is TGTGCCAGCAGTTCCCTACTAGCGGGGGCCCAAGAGACCCAGTACTTC.

This sequence joins TRBV29-1 and TRBJ1-1; D gene ambiguous. Germline assignment: CDR1 SQVTM and CDR2 ANQGSEA. CDR3 size: 13 residues. The V end was cut by 6 bases, the J end by 1 base, with 12 bases between. CDR3 DNA: TGCAGCGTAGGGTTGGGGTGGAACACTGAAGCTTTCTTT. It encodes CSVGLGWNTEAFF.

This clonotype was seen a handful of times. The rearrangement links TRBV30 to TRBJ2-7; no clear D gene. Germline V gene data show CDR1 as GTSNPN and CDR2 as SVGIG (reference sequence). Trimming removed 5 bases from V and 4 bases from J, with 18 bases in between. CDR3 length: 14 amino acids. For the CDR3, the DNA is TGTGCCTGGGGAAGCCGAGCCCTACTTTACGAGCAGTACTTC. Translated: CAWGSRALLYEQYF.

This clonotype was detected once. A much larger clone lies a single base off, so this may be a read error. V usage is TRBV12-3 or TRBV12-4 and J usage is TRBJ2-5, with 7 positions matching TRBD1. This CDR3 has 15 residues. This chain's CDR3 is CANSAQTGTQETQYF. In nucleotides, the CDR3 is TGTGCCAACAGTGCACAGACAGGGACCCAAGAGACCCAGTACTTC.

V gene TRBV7-2 combines with J gene TRBJ2-7; 7 bases align to TRBD1. The J call is doubtful: the DNA matches TRBJ2-1 better. This CDR3 contains 14 residues. CDR1 is SGHTA and CDR2 is FQGNSA in the germline V gene. The CDR3 is CASSFNRGFGEQFF. The CDR3, as DNA: TGTGCCAGCAGCTTCAACAGGGGTTTCGGTGAGCAGTTCTTC.

Note on this clonotype: A read error is possible here, since a much larger clone lies one base away. The chain uses TRBV6-5 and TRBJ1-1; D is undetermined. The CDR3 runs 12 residues. Germline V gives CDR1 MNHEY, CDR2 SVGAGI. Trimming took off 7 bases at V and 1 base at J, with 7 bases between the two ends. The CDR3 DNA is TGTGCCAGCAAAGCCAGGAACACTGAAGCTTTCTTT. It is translated as CASKARNTEAFF.

This chain uses TRBV27 with TRBJ2-2; 8 bases map to TRBD2. Trimming took 7 bases from V and 7 from J; bases not matched to a gene: 11. This CDR3 has 15 amino acids. Germline loops: CDR1 MNHEY, CDR2 SMNVEV (reference sequence). The CDR3 region is CASNKAGVNGGELFF. CDR3 bases: TGTGCCAGCAACAAAGCGGGAGTAAATGGCGGGGAGCTGTTTTTT.

For this clonotype: One end of the junction varies from germline; a read error may be responsible. The chain joins TRBV5-1 to TRBJ2-7, with a weak D call TRBD2 (5 bases). This CDR3 contains 14 residues. CDR1 is SGHRS, CDR2 YFSETQ, per germline. The CDR3: CASSSERLTGEQYF. DNA of the CDR3: TGTGCCAGCAGCTCCGAGCGGCTGACCGGGGAGCAGTACTTC.

In the case of this clonotype: A much bigger clone sits one base away, suggesting this may be a read error. The genes are TRBV5-5 and TRBJ2-2; D call uncertain. The V end was cut by 2 bases, the J end by 4 bases, with 12 bases between. Germline CDR1 is SGHKS and CDR2 is YYEKEE (reference sequence). This CDR3 region has 15 residues. CDR3 sequence reads: CASSLTDDPTGELFF. The CDR3 coding sequence is TGTGCCAGCAGCTTAACCGATGACCCCACCGGGGAGCTGTTTTTT.

This clonotype is a singleton in its sample. The junction departs from germline at one end; a sequencing error may be responsible. The chain joins TRBV14 to TRBJ1-2; perhaps TRBD1 as D (5 bases). Germline V gives CDR1 SGHDN, CDR2 FVKESK. The CDR3 is made up of 15 amino acids. The CDR3 is CASSDPRGADYGNTF. CDR3 coding DNA: TGTGCCAGCAGCGACCCGAGGGGCGCGGACTATGGCAACACCTTC. Looking up the rest from reference TRBV14 and TRBJ1-2 gives the full variable domain: EAGVTQFPSHSVIEKGQTVTLRCDPISGHDNLYWYRRVMGKEIKFLLHFVKESKQDESGMPNNRFLAERTGGTYSTLKVQPAELEDSGVYFCASSDPRGADYGNTFGSGTRLTVV.

Comment on this clonotype: It may be a read error: a sequence one base away is much more abundant. The chain carries TRBV2 and TRBJ2-5; weak D call: TRBD2 (6 bases). Trimming shortened V by 5 bases and J by 10 bases, and 14 bases separated the two germline ends. Germline CDR1 SNHLY, CDR2 FYNNEI. CDR3 length equals 12 residues. As DNA, the CDR3 is TGTGCCAGCAGTTTAGTAGGAGGGGTCCAGTACTTC. This gives the protein CASSLVGGVQYF.

The rearrangement joins TRBV20-1 to TRBJ2-5; D not resolved. The CDR3 consists of 12 residues. The germline CDR1 and CDR2 sequences are DFQATT and SNEGSKA (reference sequence). The V gene lost 1 base and the J gene lost 2 bases, with 5 bases spanning the gap. The CDR3 nucleotides are TGCAGTGCTAGAGGGGTTCAAGAGACCCAGTACTTC. Residues: CSARGVQETQYF.

With respect to this clonotype: A much larger clonotype is one base distant, so this may be a read error. This chain joins TRBV9 and TRBJ2-7; D may be TRBD1 (5 bases). V lost 0 bases to trimming and J lost 4 bases, with 14 bases between them. The CDR3 extends over 15 amino acids. CDR1 and CDR2 from the germline V gene are SGDLS and YYNGEE. The CDR3 loop is CASSVAGADPYEQYF. The CDR3 DNA follows: TGTGCCAGCAGCGTAGCTGGGGCGGACCCGTACGAGCAGTACTTC. Based on the CDR3 plus reference TRBV9 and TRBJ2-7, the full variable domain is DSGVTQTPKHLITATGQRVTLRCSPRSGDLSVYWYQQSLDQGLQFLIQYYNGEERAKGNILERFSAQQFPDLHSELNLSSLELGDSALYFCASSVAGADPYEQYFGPGTRLTVT.

This chain links TRBV2 with TRBJ2-1; D is undetermined. V was pared by 5 bases and J by 6 bases, with 11 bases between. Germline V gives CDR1 SNHLY, CDR2 FYNNEI. The CDR3 spans 13 residues. The DNA of the CDR3 is TGTGCCAGCAGTCTAACGCCTGTCAATGAGCAGTTCTTC. It encodes CASSLTPVNEQFF.

Many counts were recorded for this clonotype. The chain links TRBV12-3 or TRBV12-4 to TRBJ2-5; D possibly matches TRBD1 or TRBD2 (5 bases each). V was shortened by 4 bases and J by 2 bases, with 14 bases between the two germline ends. The CDR3 totals 15 residues. The CDR3: CASSSPGRGQETQYF. Here the CDR3 DNA reads TGTGCCAGCAGTTCTCCGGGACGGGGACAAGAGACCCAGTACTTC.

This clonotype was detected a few times. The gene calls are TRBV20-1 and TRBJ2-7; the match to TRBD2 covers 7 bases. The V gene's germline CDR1 is DFQATT and CDR2 SNEGSKA (reference sequence). The CDR3 covers 15 residues. With V trimmed by 0 bases and J by 4 bases, 9 bases remained unmatched. The CDR3 reads CSARDISGAYYEQYF. The CDR3 DNA sequence: TGCAGTGCTAGAGATATCAGCGGGGCATATTACGAGCAGTACTTC.

In regard to this clonotype: With a much larger clone just one base away, this may be a read error. V usage is TRBV7-9 and J usage is TRBJ1-4; D not certain. CDR1 and CDR2 (germline): SEHNR, FQNEAQ (reference sequence). CDR3 length: 15 residues. The CDR3 protein is CASSLVPHLSEKLVF. CDR3 in DNA: TGTGCCAGCAGCTTGGTCCCCCACTTATCCGAAAAACTGGTTTTT.

The chain links TRBV19 to TRBJ1-5; D not certain. There are 15 residues in the CDR3. Trimming took off 1 base at V and 5 bases at J, with 12 bases between the two ends. Looked up from germline, CDR1 is LNHDA and CDR2 is SQIVND (reference sequence). CDR3 sequence (DNA): TGTGCCAGTAGTATAGCGAGGGTTGGGTATCAGCCCCAGCATTTT. Its translation: CASSIARVGYQPQHF.

This clonotype appeared a few times. CDR3 residues: CSASMQGLYTDTQYF. The CDR3 DNA follows: TGCAGTGCTAGTATGCAGGGACTCTACACAGATACGCAGTATTTT. The chain uses TRBV20-1 and TRBJ2-3, with D possibly TRBD2 on 6 matching bases. Germline loops: CDR1 DFQATT, CDR2 SNEGSKA (reference sequence). This CDR3 contains 15 residues. Trimming took 3 bases from V and 2 from J, leaving 15 bases between them.

Comments on this clonotype: Its ends do not fully match the called genes, so a read error is possible. The chain carries TRBV6-6 and TRBJ1-1; D ambiguous. The germline CDR1 and CDR2 sequences are MNHNY and SVGAGI (reference sequence). The CDR3 has 14 amino acids. The chain's CDR3 is CASSYFGVWVEASF. In nucleotides, the CDR3 is TGTGCCAGCAGTTACTTCGGGGTGTGGGTTGAAGCTTCCTTT.

This clonotype was observed a single time. The CDR3 spells CASSLWGGDGEKLFF. The CDR3 bases are TGTGCCAGCAGTTTATGGGGCGGTGACGGTGAAAAACTGTTTTTT. The chain carries TRBV28 and TRBJ1-4; D is ambiguous. The CDR3 consists of 15 residues. The V gene lost 0 bases and the J gene lost 7 bases, with 12 bases spanning the gap. In germline, CDR1 is MDHEN, CDR2 SYDVKM.

This clonotype was counted ten times or more. This chain links TRBV6-1 with TRBJ1-6; 10 bases line up with TRBD1. The germline V gene has CDR1 MNHNS and CDR2 SASEGT. J gave up 6 bases and V 2 bases, and 4 bases lay outside the gene matches. The CDR3 covers 16 residues. The CDR3 protein is CASSEYGTGANSPLHF. Here the CDR3 DNA reads TGTGCCAGCAGTGAATATGGGACAGGGGCTAATTCACCCCTCCACTTT.

The genes are TRBV4-1 and TRBJ2-7; D might be TRBD1 (6 bases). This CDR3 is 15 amino acids long. The V and J ends lost 1 base and 3 bases respectively, with 13 bases between them. CDR1 is MGHRA, CDR2 YSYEKL, per germline. The CDR3 nucleotides are TGCGCCAGCAGCCAAGTGGGGACAAGCGACTACGAGCAGTACTTC. This gives the protein CASSQVGTSDYEQYF.

This clonotype was seen ten or more times. V and J are TRBV9 and TRBJ1-3, with 7 bases that match TRBD1. J gave up 1 base and V 3 bases, and 10 bases lay outside the gene matches. Germline lookup yields CDR1 SGDLS and CDR2 YYNGEE. The CDR3 contains 17 residues. The CDR3 sequence is CASSAVTGIGSGNTIYF. The CDR3 bases are TGTGCCAGCAGCGCCGTGACAGGGATCGGTTCTGGAAACACCATATATTTT. The full variable domain, with the rest looked up from reference TRBV9 and TRBJ1-3, is DSGVTQTPKHLITATGQRVTLRCSPRSGDLSVYWYQQSLDQGLQFLIQYYNGEERAKGNILERFSAQQFPDLHSELNLSSLELGDSALYFCASSAVTGIGSGNTIYFGEGSWLTVV.